These 12 T cell receptor beta chains originate from one sample sequenced in a study of blood T cell repertoires in COVID-19. Method: immunoSEQ multiplex PCR; TCRdb's copy keeps in-frame clones and lacks some. Of 200,000 to 250,000 clones in the sample, 75% to 90% were seen once. Sequencing was performed on peripheral blood. The source is a woman in her 30s who had recovered from COVID-19.

This clone was counted a single time. The V gene is TRBV30, the J gene TRBJ1-3; D is unclear. CDR3 length: 11 residues. Trimming cost V 3 bases and J 4 bases, with 4 bases left between them. Germline-derived CDR1 and CDR2 are GTSNPN and SVGIG (reference sequence). CDR3 loop: CAWSPGNTIYF. CDR3 in DNA: TGTGCCTGGAGCCCGGGAAACACCATATATTTT.

The chain recombines TRBV9 with TRBJ1-1, with D maybe TRBD1 (6 bases). Trimming removed 6 bases at V and 7 bases at J, with 22 bases between. This CDR3 is built from 15 residues. The germline gives CDR1 SGDLS, CDR2 YYNGEE. CDR3 protein: CASNQAGVGNDEAFF. The CDR3 DNA follows: TGTGCCAGCAACCAAGCAGGGGTGGGGAACGATGAAGCTTTCTTT. The full variable domain, completed using reference TRBV9 and TRBJ1-1, is DSGVTQTPKHLITATGQRVTLRCSPRSGDLSVYWYQQSLDQGLQFLIQYYNGEERAKGNILERFSAQQFPDLHSELNLSSLELGDSALYFCASNQAGVGNDEAFFGQGTRLTVV.

The chain couples TRBV25-1 to TRBJ2-3, with 8 bases aligning to TRBD1. Per germline, CDR1 MGHDK and CDR2 SYGVNS. Trimming removed 6 bases from V and 7 bases from J; junction bases left unmatched: 12. The CDR3 contains 15 residues. The CDR3 DNA follows: TGTGCCAGCAGAACGGACCTTCCCAGGGGGCATACGCAGTATTTT. This translates into CASRTDLPRGHTQYF.

This chain connects TRBV23-1 to TRBJ1-1, with TRBD1 matching over 7 bases. TRBV23-1 counts as an open reading frame of uncertain function. After removal of 3 bases from V and 1 base from J, the junction contained 11 bases not matched to a gene. The CDR3 covers 17 residues. In DNA form, the CDR3 reads TGCGCCAGCAGTCACCTAGGGGACAGCCGACCGAACACTGAAGCTTTCTTT. Amino acids: CASSHLGDSRPNTEAFF.

The chain links TRBV5-1 to TRBJ2-3, with D perhaps TRBD2 (6 bases). Trimming took 3 bases from V and 2 from J, leaving 10 bases between them. The germline V gene has CDR1 SGHRS and CDR2 YFSETQ. This CDR3 comprises 14 residues. The CDR3 here is CASSSGEVTDTQYF. DNA of the CDR3: TGCGCCAGCAGCTCGGGGGAGGTCACAGATACGCAGTATTTT.

This clone was detected a few times. A read error may account for a junction end that differs from germline. This chain joins TRBV3-1 (or the pseudogene TRBV3-2) and TRBJ1-5; D might be TRBD1 (6 bases). This CDR3 has 12 residues. Looked up from germline, CDR1 is LGHDT and CDR2 is YNNKEL (reference sequence). CDR3 loop: CASSSNRVDILF. The CDR3, as DNA: TGTGCCAGCAGCTCCAACAGGGTGGACATTTTGTTT.

The genes are TRBV2 and TRBJ2-7; unclear D gene. Germline assignment: CDR1 SNHLY and CDR2 FYNNEI. Trimming shortened V by 3 bases and J by 3 bases, and 9 bases separated the two germline ends. The CDR3 is 13 residues long. In DNA form, the CDR3 reads TGTGCCAGCAGTGACTCTTCCTACTACGAGCAGTACTTC. It codes for CASSDSSYYEQYF.

This clone showed up just once. The chain links TRBV5-4 to TRBJ2-5, with TRBD2 matching over 9 bases. CDR1 and CDR2 from the germline V gene are SGHNT and YYREEE (reference sequence). The length of the CDR3 is 16 residues. Losses at the gene ends were 0 bases for V and 2 bases for J; bases not matched to a gene: 5. The CDR3 region has the DNA TGTGCCAGCAGCTTGGTCGCGGGGGGGGGTCAAGAGACCCAGTACTTC. Translating gives CASSLVAGGGQETQYF. Full variable domain (remainder filled in from reference TRBV5-4 and TRBJ2-5): ETGVTQSPTHLIKTRGQQVTLRCSSQSGHNTVSWYQQALGQGPQFIFQYYREEENGRGNFPPRFSGLQFPNYSSELNVNALELDDSALYLCASSLVAGGGQETQYFGPGTRLLVL.

V gene TRBV5-5 combines with J gene TRBJ1-4; D ambiguous. The CDR3 covers 16 residues. V lost 4 bases, J lost 2 bases, and 15 bases lay in between. Germline values: CDR1 SGHKS, CDR2 YYEKEE (reference sequence). The CDR3 loop reads CASSTRGTATNEKLFF. The CDR3 nucleotides are TGTGCCAGCAGCACCCGGGGAACCGCGACTAATGAAAAACTGTTTTTT. Filled out from reference TRBV5-5 and TRBJ1-4, the complete variable domain reads DAGVTQSPTHLIKTRGQQVTLRCSPISGHKSVSWYQQVLGQGPQFIFQYYEKEERGRGNFPDRFSARQFPNYSSELNVNALLLGDSALYLCASSTRGTATNEKLFFGSGTQLSVL.

The chain couples TRBV6-5 to TRBJ2-7; no definite D call. The CDR3 spans 14 residues. Germline V gene sequence: CDR1 MNHEY, CDR2 SVGAGI. V lost 6 bases and J 0 bases, leaving 12 bases between the germline ends. The chain's CDR3 is CASSPSPPSYEQYF. CDR3 DNA: TGTGCCAGCAGCCCAAGCCCTCCCTCCTACGAGCAGTACTTC.

The rearrangement uses TRBV27 and TRBJ1-5, with TRBD1 matching over 7 bases. Germline values: CDR1 MNHEY, CDR2 SMNVEV (reference sequence). The CDR3 is 15 amino acids. Losses at the gene ends were 5 bases for V and 2 bases for J; bases not matched to a gene: 6. For the CDR3, the DNA is TGTGCCAGCAGTGGAGGGACAGCAGGCAATCAGCCCCAGCATTTT. This encodes CASSGGTAGNQPQHF.

A single count supports this clone. This chain connects TRBV7-2 to TRBJ2-7, with D hard to call. V lost 7 bases to trimming and J lost 4 bases, with 17 bases between them. Per germline, CDR1 SGHTA and CDR2 FQGNSA. This CDR3 is 14 amino acids long. Here the CDR3 reads CASTLDFFSYEQYF. CDR3 DNA: TGTGCCAGCACCCTAGACTTTTTTTCTTACGAGCAGTACTTC.